This record covers a single T cell receptor beta chain. Its antigen remains unidentified. The same CDR3 also results from other DNA sequences found in this sample. Produced via immunoSEQ multiplex PCR; TCRdb's table is partial and in-frame only. The data show roughly 1.5 million clones, 95% to 99% seen once. Division of CD4+ cells produced a CD45RA+ naive subset and a CD45RA-negative memory subset. This CDR3 is 12 amino acids long. The ends were cut back, 3 bases at V and 3 bases at J, with 6 bases in the middle. Germline lookup yields CDR1 SEHNR and CDR2 FQNEAQ (reference sequence). This entry is derived from a study of shared clonotypes between healthy human individuals. Looking at the study overall: Each donor had three CD4 naive, three CD4 memory, two CD8 naive and one CD8 memory plate.

Study-wide results and caveats: Among donors, the sharing of clonotypes was expected to be influenced by sequencing depth. Despite large depth, rarefaction showed incomplete sorted-subset sequencing.

The chain uses TRBV7-9 and TRBJ2-7; TRBD2 might be the D (5 bases). The sequence came from a man younger than 40 in good health. Sequenced input: naive CD4+ T cells sorted from blood. Documented subset: CD45RA+ positively selected. DNA for the CDR3: TGTGCCAGCAGCTTTGAGGGCTACGAGCAGTACTTC. Amino acid sequence: CASSFEGYEQYF.